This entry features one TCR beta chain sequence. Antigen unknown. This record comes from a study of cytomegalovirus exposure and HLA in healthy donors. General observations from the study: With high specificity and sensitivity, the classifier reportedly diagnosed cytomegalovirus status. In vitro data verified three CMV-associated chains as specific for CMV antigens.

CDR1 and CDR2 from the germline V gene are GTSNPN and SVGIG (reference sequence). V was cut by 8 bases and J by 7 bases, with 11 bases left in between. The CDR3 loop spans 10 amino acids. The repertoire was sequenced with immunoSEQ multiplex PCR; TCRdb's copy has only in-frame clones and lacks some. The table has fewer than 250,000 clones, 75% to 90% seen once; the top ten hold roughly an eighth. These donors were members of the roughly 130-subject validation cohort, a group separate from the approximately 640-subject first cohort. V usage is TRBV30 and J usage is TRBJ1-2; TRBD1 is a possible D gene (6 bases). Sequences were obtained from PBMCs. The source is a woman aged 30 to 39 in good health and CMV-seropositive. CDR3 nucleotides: TGTGCCCTCGAGGGGGGTGGCTACACCTTC. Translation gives CALEGGGYTF.